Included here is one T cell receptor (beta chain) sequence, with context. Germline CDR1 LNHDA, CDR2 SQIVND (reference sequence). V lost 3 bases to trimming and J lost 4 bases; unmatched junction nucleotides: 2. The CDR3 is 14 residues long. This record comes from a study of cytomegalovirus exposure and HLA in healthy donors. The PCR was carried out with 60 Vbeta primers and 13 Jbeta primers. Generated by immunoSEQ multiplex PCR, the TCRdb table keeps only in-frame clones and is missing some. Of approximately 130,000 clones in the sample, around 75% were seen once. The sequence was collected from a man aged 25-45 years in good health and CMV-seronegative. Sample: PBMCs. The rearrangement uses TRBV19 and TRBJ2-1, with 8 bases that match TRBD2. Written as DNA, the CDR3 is TGTGCCAGTAGTATCGGGACTAGATACAATGAGCAGTTCTTC. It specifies CASSIGTRYNEQFF.